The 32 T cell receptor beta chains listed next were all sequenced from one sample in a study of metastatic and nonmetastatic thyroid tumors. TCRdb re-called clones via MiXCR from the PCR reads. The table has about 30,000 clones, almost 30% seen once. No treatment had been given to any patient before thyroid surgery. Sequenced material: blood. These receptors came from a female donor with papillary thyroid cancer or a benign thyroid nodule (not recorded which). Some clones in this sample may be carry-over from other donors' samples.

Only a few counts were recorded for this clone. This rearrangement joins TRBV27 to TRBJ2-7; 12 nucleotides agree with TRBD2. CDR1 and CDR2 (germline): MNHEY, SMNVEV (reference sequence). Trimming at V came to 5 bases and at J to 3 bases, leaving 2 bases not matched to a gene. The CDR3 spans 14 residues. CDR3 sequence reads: CASSKTSGSYEQYF. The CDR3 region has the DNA TGTGCCAGCAGTAAGACTAGCGGGAGCTACGAGCAGTACTTC.

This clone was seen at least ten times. The CDR3 region has the DNA TGTGCCAGCATTCTAGGGGGGCCTCAAGAGACCCAGTACTTC. Translating it yields CASILGGPQETQYF. V gene TRBV6-2 or TRBV6-3 combines with J gene TRBJ2-5; either TRBD1 or TRBD2 may fit D (6 bases each). The V gene lost 7 bases and the J gene lost 2 bases, with 14 bases spanning the gap. Germline loops: CDR1 MNHEY, CDR2 SVGEGT. The CDR3 has 14 amino acids.

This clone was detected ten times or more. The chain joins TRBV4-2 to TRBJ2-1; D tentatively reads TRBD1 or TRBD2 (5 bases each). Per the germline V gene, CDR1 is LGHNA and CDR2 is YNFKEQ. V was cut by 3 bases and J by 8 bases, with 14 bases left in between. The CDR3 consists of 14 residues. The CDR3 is CASSHGGEAHEQFF. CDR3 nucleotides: TGTGCCAGCAGCCATGGGGGAGAGGCCCATGAGCAGTTCTTC.

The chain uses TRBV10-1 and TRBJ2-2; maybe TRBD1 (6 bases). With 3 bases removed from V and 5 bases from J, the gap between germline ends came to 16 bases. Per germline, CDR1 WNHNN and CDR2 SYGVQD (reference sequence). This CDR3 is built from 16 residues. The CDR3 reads CASSDLLDSGTGELFF. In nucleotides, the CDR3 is TGCGCCAGCAGTGATCTGTTGGACAGTGGTACCGGGGAGCTGTTTTTT.

The CDR3 spells CASSEMGTVHTDTQYF. The CDR3 region has the DNA TGTGCCAGCAGTGAGATGGGGACGGTTCACACAGATACGCAGTATTTT. The chain carries TRBV6-1 and TRBJ2-3, with D tentatively TRBD1 or TRBD2 (5 bases each). The CDR3 consists of 16 residues. V was pared by 3 bases and J by 2 bases, with 15 bases between. Germline V gene sequence: CDR1 MNHNS, CDR2 SASEGT.

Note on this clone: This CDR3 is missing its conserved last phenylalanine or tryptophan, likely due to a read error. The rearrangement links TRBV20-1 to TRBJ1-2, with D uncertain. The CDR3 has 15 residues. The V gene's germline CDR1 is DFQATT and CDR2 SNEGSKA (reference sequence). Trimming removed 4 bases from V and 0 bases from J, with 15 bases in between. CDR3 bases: TGCAGTGCTATAGGAGGAGGAGCAGCTAACTATGGCTACACCATC. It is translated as CSAIGGGAANYGYTI.

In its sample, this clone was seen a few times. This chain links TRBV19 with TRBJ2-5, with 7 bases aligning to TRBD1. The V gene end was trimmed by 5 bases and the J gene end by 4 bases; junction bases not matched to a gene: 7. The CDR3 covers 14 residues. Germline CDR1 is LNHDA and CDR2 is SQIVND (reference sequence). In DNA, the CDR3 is TGTGCCAGTAGTGAGCAATCAGGGGGAGAGACCCAGTACTTC. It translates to CASSEQSGGETQYF.

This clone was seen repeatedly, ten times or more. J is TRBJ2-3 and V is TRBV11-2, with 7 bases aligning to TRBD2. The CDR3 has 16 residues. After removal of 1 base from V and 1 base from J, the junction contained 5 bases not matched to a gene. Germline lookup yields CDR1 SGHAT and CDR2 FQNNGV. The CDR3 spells CASSLGRGGGTDTQYF. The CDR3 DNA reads TGTGCCAGCAGCTTAGGCCGGGGAGGGGGCACAGATACGCAGTATTTT.

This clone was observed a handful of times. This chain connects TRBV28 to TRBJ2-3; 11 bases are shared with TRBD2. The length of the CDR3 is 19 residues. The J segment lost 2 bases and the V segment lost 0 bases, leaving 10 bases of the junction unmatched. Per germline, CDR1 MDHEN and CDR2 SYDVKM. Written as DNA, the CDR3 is TGTGCCAGCAGTTTATGGGGACTAGCGGCACCGGACCTCACAGATACGCAGTATTTT. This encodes CASSLWGLAAPDLTDTQYF.

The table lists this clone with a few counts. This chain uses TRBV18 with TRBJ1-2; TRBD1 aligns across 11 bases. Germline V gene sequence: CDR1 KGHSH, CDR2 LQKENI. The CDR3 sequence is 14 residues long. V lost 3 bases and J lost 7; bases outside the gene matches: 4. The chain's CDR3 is CASSPGTGGRGYTF. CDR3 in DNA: TGTGCCAGCTCACCGGGGACAGGGGGACGTGGCTACACCTTC.

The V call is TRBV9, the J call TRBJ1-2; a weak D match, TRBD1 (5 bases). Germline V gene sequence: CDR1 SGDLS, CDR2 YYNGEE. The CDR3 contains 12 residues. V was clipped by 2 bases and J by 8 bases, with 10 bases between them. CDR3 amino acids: CASSVSGAGYTF. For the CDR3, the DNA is TGTGCCAGCAGCGTTTCCGGGGCAGGCTACACCTTC.

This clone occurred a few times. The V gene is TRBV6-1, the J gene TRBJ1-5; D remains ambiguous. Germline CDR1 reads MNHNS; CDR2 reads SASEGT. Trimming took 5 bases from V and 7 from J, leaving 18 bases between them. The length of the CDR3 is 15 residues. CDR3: CASSPTVTWAQPQHF. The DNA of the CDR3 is TGTGCCAGCAGTCCTACAGTGACCTGGGCCCAGCCCCAGCATTTT.

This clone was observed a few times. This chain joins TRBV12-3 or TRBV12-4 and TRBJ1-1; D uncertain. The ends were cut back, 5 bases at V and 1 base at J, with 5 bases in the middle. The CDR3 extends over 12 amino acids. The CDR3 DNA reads TGTGCCAGCAGTAGAAAGAACACTGAAGCTTTCTTT. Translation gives CASSRKNTEAFF.

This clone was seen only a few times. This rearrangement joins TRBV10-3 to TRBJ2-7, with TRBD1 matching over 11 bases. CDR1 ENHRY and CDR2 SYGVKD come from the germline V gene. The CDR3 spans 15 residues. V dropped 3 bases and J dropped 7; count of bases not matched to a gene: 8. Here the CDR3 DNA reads TGTGCCATCAGTGAAAAGGACAGGGGGCTCTGGGAGCAGTACTTC. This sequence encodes CAISEKDRGLWEQYF.

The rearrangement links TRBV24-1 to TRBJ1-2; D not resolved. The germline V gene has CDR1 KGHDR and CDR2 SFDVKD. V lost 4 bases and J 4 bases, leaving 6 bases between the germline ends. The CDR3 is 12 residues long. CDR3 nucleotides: TGTGCCACCAGTGACGGACGCTATGGCTACACCTTC. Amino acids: CATSDGRYGYTF.

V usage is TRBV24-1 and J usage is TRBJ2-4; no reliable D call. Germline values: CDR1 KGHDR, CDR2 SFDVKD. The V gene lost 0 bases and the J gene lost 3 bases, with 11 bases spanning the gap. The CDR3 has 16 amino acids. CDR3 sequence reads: CATSDLEEMVKNIQYF. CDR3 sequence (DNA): TGTGCCACCAGTGATTTGGAGGAAATGGTCAAAAACATTCAGTACTTC.

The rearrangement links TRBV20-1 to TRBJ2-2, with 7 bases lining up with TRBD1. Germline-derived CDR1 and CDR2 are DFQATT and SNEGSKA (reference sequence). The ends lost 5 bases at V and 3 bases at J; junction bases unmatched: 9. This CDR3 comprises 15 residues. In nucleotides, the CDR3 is TGCAGTGCTCCGAACCTTCAGGGGGACACCGGGGAGCTGTTTTTT. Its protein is CSAPNLQGDTGELFF.

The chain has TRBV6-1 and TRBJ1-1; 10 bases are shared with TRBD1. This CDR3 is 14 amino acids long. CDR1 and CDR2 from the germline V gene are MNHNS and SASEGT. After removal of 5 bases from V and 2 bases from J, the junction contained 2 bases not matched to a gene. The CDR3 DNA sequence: TGTGCCAGCAGTCAGACAGGGGGCAACACTGAAGCTTTCTTT. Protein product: CASSQTGGNTEAFF.

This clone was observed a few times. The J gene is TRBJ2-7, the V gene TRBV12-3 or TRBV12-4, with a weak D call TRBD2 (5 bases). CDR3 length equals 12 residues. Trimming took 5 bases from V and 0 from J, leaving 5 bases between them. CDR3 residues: CASSRDSYEQYF. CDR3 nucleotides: TGTGCCAGCAGTCGGGACTCCTACGAGCAGTACTTC.

The CDR3 DNA reads TGTGCCAGTAGTGTACCTAACTATGGCTACACCTTC. This sequence encodes CASSVPNYGYTF. The chain recombines TRBV19 with TRBJ1-2; D is unclear. There are 12 residues in the CDR3. In germline, CDR1 is LNHDA, CDR2 SQIVND (reference sequence). Trimming left V 5 bases short and J 0 bases short, with 4 bases between.

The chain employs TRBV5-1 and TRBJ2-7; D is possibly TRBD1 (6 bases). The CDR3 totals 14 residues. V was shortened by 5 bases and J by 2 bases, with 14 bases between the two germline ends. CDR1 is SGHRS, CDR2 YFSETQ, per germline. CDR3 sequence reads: CASRVRDTAYEQYF. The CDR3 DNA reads TGCGCCAGCAGGGTCCGGGACACTGCCTACGAGCAGTACTTC. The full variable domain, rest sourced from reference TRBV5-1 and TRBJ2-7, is KAGVTQTPRYLIKTRGQQVTLSCSPISGHRSVSWYQQTPGQGLQFLFEYFSETQRNKGNFPGRFSGRQFSNSRSEMNVSTLELGDSALYLCASRVRDTAYEQYFGPGTRLTVT.

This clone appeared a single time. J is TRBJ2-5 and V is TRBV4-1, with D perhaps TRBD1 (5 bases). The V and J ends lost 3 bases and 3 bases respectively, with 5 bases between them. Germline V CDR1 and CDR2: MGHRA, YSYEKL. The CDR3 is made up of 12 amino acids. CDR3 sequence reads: CASSHREETQYF. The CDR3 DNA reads TGCGCCAGCAGCCACAGGGAAGAGACCCAGTACTTC.

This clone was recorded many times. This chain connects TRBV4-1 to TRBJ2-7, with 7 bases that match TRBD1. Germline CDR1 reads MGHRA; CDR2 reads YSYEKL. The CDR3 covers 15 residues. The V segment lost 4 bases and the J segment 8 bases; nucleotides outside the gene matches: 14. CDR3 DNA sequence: TGCGCCAGCAGCCCATCAGGACAGGAGACTACGAAGCAGTACTTC. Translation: CASSPSGQETTKQYF.

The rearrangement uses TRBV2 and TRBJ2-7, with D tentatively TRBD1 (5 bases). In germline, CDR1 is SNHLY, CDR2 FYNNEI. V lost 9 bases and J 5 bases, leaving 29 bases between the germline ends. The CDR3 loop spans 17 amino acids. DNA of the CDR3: TGTGCCAGTACCGGGTCCACAGGCCCAGCCCAAGGGGACGAGCAGTACTTC. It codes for CASTGSTGPAQGDEQYF.

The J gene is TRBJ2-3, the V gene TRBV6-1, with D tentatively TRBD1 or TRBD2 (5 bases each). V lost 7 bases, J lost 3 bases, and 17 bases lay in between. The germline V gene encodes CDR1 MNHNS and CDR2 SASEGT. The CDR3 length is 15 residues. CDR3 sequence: CASNPGVRGTDTQYF. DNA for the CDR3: TGTGCCAGCAACCCCGGGGTTAGGGGTACAGATACGCAGTATTTT.

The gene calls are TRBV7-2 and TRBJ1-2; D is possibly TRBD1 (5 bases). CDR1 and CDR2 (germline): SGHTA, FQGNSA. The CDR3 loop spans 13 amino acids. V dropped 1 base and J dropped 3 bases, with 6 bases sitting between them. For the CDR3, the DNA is TGTGCCAGCAGCTTAGGGGGACACTATGGCTACACCTTC. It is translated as CASSLGGHYGYTF.

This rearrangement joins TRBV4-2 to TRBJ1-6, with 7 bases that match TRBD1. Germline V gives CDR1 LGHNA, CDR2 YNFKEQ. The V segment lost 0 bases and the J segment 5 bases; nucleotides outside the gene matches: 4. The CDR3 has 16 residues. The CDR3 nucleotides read TGTGCCAGCAGCCAAGATTGGGACAGCAATAATTCACCCCTCCACTTT. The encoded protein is CASSQDWDSNNSPLHF.

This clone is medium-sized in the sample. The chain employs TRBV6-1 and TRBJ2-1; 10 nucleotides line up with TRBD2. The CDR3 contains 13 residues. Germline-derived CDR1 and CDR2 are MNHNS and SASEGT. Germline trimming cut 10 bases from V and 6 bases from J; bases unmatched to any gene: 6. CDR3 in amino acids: CAISSGSGNEQFF. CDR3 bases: TGTGCCATATCTAGCGGGAGTGGCAATGAGCAGTTCTTC.

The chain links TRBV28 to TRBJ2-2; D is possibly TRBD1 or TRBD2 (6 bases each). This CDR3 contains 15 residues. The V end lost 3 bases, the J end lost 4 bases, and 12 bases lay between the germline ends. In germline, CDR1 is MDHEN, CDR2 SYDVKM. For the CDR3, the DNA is TGTGCCAGCAGTTTTCTTAAGGGGGGCACCGGGGAGCTGTTTTTT. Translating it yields CASSFLKGGTGELFF.

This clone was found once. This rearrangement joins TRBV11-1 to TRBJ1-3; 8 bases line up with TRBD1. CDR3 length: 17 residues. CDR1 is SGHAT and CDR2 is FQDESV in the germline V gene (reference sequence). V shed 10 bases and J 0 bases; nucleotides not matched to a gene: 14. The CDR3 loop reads CAIQSNRQGLSGNTIYF. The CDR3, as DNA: TGTGCCATCCAATCCAACCGACAGGGGCTCTCTGGAAACACCATATATTTT.

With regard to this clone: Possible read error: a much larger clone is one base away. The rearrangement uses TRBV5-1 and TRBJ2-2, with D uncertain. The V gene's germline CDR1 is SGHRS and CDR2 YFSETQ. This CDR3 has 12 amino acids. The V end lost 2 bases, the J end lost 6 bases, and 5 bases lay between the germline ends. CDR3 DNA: TGCGCCAGCAGCTTAGGGTCCGGGGAGCTGTTTTTT. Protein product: CASSLGSGELFF.

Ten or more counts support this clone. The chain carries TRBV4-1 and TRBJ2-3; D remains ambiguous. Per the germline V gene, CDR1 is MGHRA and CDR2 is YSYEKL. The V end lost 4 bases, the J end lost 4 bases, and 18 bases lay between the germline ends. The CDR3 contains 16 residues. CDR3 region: CASSRETAFGADTQYF. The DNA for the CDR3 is TGCGCCAGCAGCCGAGAGACGGCTTTTGGAGCAGATACGCAGTATTTT.